The T cell receptor (beta chain) under discussion was sequenced for a study of T cell changes during pregnancy in multiple sclerosis. V dropped 2 bases and J dropped 4; count of bases not matched to a gene: 8. Germline-derived CDR1 and CDR2 are GTSNPN and SVGIG (reference sequence). The CDR3 is 15 amino acids. Assay: immunoSEQ multiplex PCR; the TCRdb copy retains only in-frame clones and omits some. This table has around 92,000 clones, over 80% appearing once. The material sequenced was peripheral blood, taken in the first trimester of pregnancy. The rearrangement uses TRBV30 and TRBJ2-5; 9 bases fit TRBD1. This clonotype was obtained from a female donor with multiple sclerosis, enrolled in a pregnancy study. CDR3 coding DNA: TGTGCCTGGAGTCCCGGGACAGGGTATGGAGAGACCCAGTACTTC. Its protein is CAWSPGTGYGETQYF.